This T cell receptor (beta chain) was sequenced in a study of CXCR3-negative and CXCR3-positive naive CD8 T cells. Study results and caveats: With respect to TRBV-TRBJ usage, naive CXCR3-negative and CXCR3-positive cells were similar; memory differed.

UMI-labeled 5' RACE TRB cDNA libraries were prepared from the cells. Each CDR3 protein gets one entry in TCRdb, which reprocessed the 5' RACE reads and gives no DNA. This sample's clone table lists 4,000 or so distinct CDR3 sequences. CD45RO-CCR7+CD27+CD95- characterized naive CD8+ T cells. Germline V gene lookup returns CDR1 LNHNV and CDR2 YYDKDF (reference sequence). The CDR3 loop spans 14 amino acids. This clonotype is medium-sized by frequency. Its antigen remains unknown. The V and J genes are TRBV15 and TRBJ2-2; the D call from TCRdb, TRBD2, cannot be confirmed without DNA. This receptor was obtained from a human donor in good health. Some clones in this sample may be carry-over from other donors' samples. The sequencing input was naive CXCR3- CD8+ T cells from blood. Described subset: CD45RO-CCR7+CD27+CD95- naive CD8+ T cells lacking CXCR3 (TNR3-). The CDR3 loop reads CATRENMNTGELFF.